This TCR beta chain was sequenced during a study of cytomegalovirus exposure and HLA in healthy donors. General study points: Common viral pathogens seemed to be connected with several of the most significant clusters, according to a later analysis. Presence/absence analyses assumed roughly uniform sequencing depth across donors.

The ends were cut back, 1 base at V and 4 bases at J, with 4 bases in the middle. CDR1 and CDR2 from the germline V gene are SGHTA and FQGNSA. This CDR3 is built from 12 residues. PCR amplification relied on 60 Vbeta primers (plus 13 Jbeta primers). Clones were sequenced by immunoSEQ multiplex PCR, and TCRdb holds only the in-frame ones, with some missing. The data contain about 220,000 clones, roughly 75% of them seen just once; the ten biggest clones take up 1.5% to 2%. This clone was detected only once. Its target is unknown. V gene TRBV7-2 combines with J gene TRBJ2-5, with D unresolved. Sequencing input: PBMCs. The sequence was collected from a woman aged 25-40 years in good health and CMV-seronegative. The CDR3 coding sequence is TGTGCCAGCAGCTTAGAGAGAGAGACCCAGTACTTC. It specifies CASSLERETQYF.